This TCR beta chain was documented in a study of control samples from healthy donors and cancer patients. Method: immunoSEQ multiplex PCR; TCRdb's copy keeps in-frame clones and lacks some. Of about 150,000 clones listed, 93% are singletons. CDR1 and CDR2 from the germline V gene are ENHRY and SYGVKD. The CDR3 spans 14 residues. The J segment lost 7 bases and the V segment lost 6 bases, leaving 6 bases of the junction unmatched. The gene calls are TRBV10-3 and TRBJ2-1; TRBD2 agrees at 10 bases. The TCR comes from a man in his fifties or sixties in good health. Sequencing was performed on blood. CDR3 sequence: CAISSSGRRNEQFF. DNA for the CDR3: TGTGCCATCAGCTCTAGCGGGAGAAGGAATGAGCAGTTCTTC.